What follows are 5 T cell receptor beta chains derived from one specimen sequenced in a study of blood T cells in healthy people across ages. The use of a sample-barcoded 5' primer and a J-beta primer mix characterized a second PCR of about 6 to 11 cycles. A single record per CDR3 protein comes from TCRdb applying MiXCR to the 5' RACE reads. The data contain about 690,000 distinct CDR3 sequences, around 41% of them singletons. The sequenced sample was blood. The source is a man older than 75 in good health.

This clonotype was counted only a few times. V and J are TRBV5-1 and TRBJ2-6, with TRBD1 matching over 11 bases. From germline, CDR1 is SGHRS and CDR2 YFSETQ. The length of the CDR3 is 17 residues. The junction had 8 bases not matched to a gene; V was cut back by 9 bases and J by 0 bases. The CDR3 DNA sequence: TGCGCCACCACAAGAGGGACAGGGGGCTCTGGGGCCAACGTCCTGACTTTC. Protein sequence: CATTRGTGGSGANVLTF.

Many counts were recorded for this clonotype. V gene TRBV29-1 combines with J gene TRBJ2-1; D remains unclear. The germline gives CDR1 SQVTM, CDR2 ANQGSEA. The CDR3 consists of 12 residues. With 6 bases removed from V and 4 bases from J, the gap between germline ends came to 10 bases. CDR3 nucleotides: TGCAGCGTAACTCTGGGGTACAATGAGCAGTTCTTC. It specifies CSVTLGYNEQFF.

The V and J genes are TRBV7-2 and TRBJ1-5, with unresolved D. Trimming pared 5 bases from V and 4 bases from J, leaving 6 bases between. The germline gives CDR1 SGHTA, CDR2 FQGNSA. The CDR3 length is 12 residues. The chain's CDR3 is CASSTWNQPQHF. CDR3 nucleotides: TGTGCCAGCAGCACTTGGAATCAGCCCCAGCATTTT.

This rearrangement joins TRBV7-2 to TRBJ2-7, with TRBD2 matching over 12 bases. This CDR3 spans 15 amino acids. The trim removed 6 bases at V and 6 bases at J, leaving 9 bases unmatched. Per the germline V gene, CDR1 is SGHTA and CDR2 is FQGNSA. CDR3 sequence reads: CASSPLAGGLSEQYF. In DNA form, the CDR3 reads TGTGCCAGCAGTCCGCTAGCGGGAGGGCTATCCGAGCAGTACTTC.

This clonotype was seen a few times. V and J are TRBV6-2 or TRBV6-3 and TRBJ2-3; 9 bases are a match to TRBD2. The CDR3 extends over 17 amino acids. V lost 0 bases and J lost 0; bases outside the gene matches: 4. The V gene's germline CDR1 is MNHEY and CDR2 SVGEGT. The CDR3, as DNA: TGTGCCAGCAGTTACTCTGGCGGGGGGGGTAGCACAGATACGCAGTATTTT. Its protein product is CASSYSGGGGSTDTQYF.